Listed below are T cell receptor beta chains from one sample, sequenced in a study of T cell repertoires in cytomegalovirus infection. MiXCR was run by TCRdb on the reads, yielding one entry per CDR3 protein. The data show 300,000 to 400,000 distinct CDR3 sequences, around a quarter seen once. Their antigen targets remain unknown. This specimen consisted of cultured PBMCs, obtained from culture after CMV antigen stimulation. The receptors were gathered from a human donor in good health (CMV status not recorded). Some clones in this sample may be carry-over from other donors' samples. CDR3s include the opening cysteine and the closing phenylalanine or tryptophan. A D gene is named only where the DNA matches it firmly. Some rows mark clone size as missing; the rest say once, few, many or name a class of expanded clone.

abundance: few
j_gene: TRBJ1-3
d_gene: -
v_gene: TRBV7-2
len: 13
CDR3nt: TGTGCCAGCAGCTACCTGACTGGAAACACCATATATTTT
CDR3aa: CASSYLTGNTIYF

abundance: -
j_gene: TRBJ1-4
d_gene: -
v_gene: TRBV4-3
len: 14
CDR3nt: TGCGCCAGCAGCCAAGGCGGATCGAGGGAAAAACTGTTTTTT
CDR3aa: CASSQGGSREKLFF

abundance: few
j_gene: TRBJ1-5
d_gene: -
v_gene: TRBV11-2
len: 13
CDR3nt: TGTGCCAGCAGCTGGACAGATAATCAGCCCCAGCATTTT
CDR3aa: CASSWTDNQPQHF

abundance: -
j_gene: TRBJ2-5
d_gene: TRBD2
v_gene: TRBV5-4
len: 16
CDR3nt: TGTGCCAGCAGCTCCCCTGGTCGGCGGGGGGAAGAGACCCAGTACTTC
CDR3aa: CASSSPGRRGEETQYF

abundance: few
j_gene: TRBJ2-7
d_gene: -
v_gene: TRBV20-1
len: 16
CDR3nt: TGCAGTGCTAGAGGGAGGGGTCAGGTAACTTCCTACGAGCAGTACTTC
CDR3aa: CSARGRGQVTSYEQYF

abundance: few
j_gene: TRBJ1-1
d_gene: -
v_gene: TRBV7-9
len: 14
CDR3nt: TGTGCCAGCAGCTTAGTAGACGCCAACACTGAAGCTTTCTTT
CDR3aa: CASSLVDANTEAFF

abundance: few
j_gene: TRBJ1-2
d_gene: -
v_gene: TRBV18
len: 16
CDR3nt: TGTGCCAGCTCACCACCGGGAGCCGAGGCGGTTTTTGGCTACACCTTC
CDR3aa: CASSPPGAEAVFGYTF

abundance: many
j_gene: TRBJ1-1
d_gene: -
v_gene: TRBV20-1
len: 13
CDR3nt: TGCAGTGCGATAGACAGCTTGAACACTGAAGCTTTCTTT
CDR3aa: CSAIDSLNTEAFF

abundance: -
j_gene: TRBJ2-5
d_gene: TRBD1
v_gene: TRBV19
len: 17
CDR3nt: TGTGCCAGTAGTATTTCGCAGGGGGCGATCGGAGAAGAGACCCAGTACTTC
CDR3aa: CASSISQGAIGEETQYF

abundance: many
j_gene: TRBJ1-2
d_gene: TRBD1
v_gene: TRBV7-2
len: 14
CDR3nt: TGTGCCAGCAGCTCACGCCGACAGGGAGGATTCTACACCTTC
CDR3aa: CASSSRRQGGFYTF

abundance: many
j_gene: TRBJ1-2
d_gene: TRBD1
v_gene: TRBV12-3/TRBV12-4
len: 16
CDR3nt: TGTGCCAGCAGGTCGCCCGGGACAGGGACTAACTATGGCTACACCTTC
CDR3aa: CASRSPGTGTNYGYTF

abundance: -
j_gene: TRBJ1-1
d_gene: -
v_gene: TRBV19
len: 12
CDR3nt: TGTGCCATCTGGGACATGAACACTGAAGCTTTCTTT
CDR3aa: CAIWDMNTEAFF

abundance: few
j_gene: TRBJ2-5
d_gene: TRBD2
v_gene: TRBV6-1
len: 13
CDR3nt: TGTGCCAGCGGTAGCGGGATGAAAGAGACCCAGTACTTC
CDR3aa: CASGSGMKETQYF

abundance: few
j_gene: TRBJ2-3
d_gene: TRBD2
v_gene: TRBV29-1
len: 14
CDR3nt: TGCAGCGTTCCACTAGCGGGAGAAAGAGATACGCAGTATTTT
CDR3aa: CSVPLAGERDTQYF

abundance: few
j_gene: TRBJ2-1
d_gene: -
v_gene: TRBV28
len: 13
CDR3nt: TGTGCCACCGAGGGATGGCTAGGGAATGAGCAGTTCTTC
CDR3aa: CATEGWLGNEQFF